Listed below are T cell receptor beta chains from one sample, sequenced in a study of blood T cells in healthy people across ages. TCRdb re-called the 5' RACE reads with MiXCR, one entry per CDR3 protein. The sample holds under 1,000,000 distinct CDR3 sequences; around half are singletons and the top ten take around a sixth. The sequenced material came from blood. These receptor sequences come from a man aged 80 or over in good health. Each CDR3 is given with its conserved first and last residue. Fields, in order: V gene, J gene, clone size, D gene, CDR3 length, CDR3 protein, CDR3 DNA. A D gene is named only where the DNA matches it firmly. Size values are once, few and many counts, or a class for expanded clones, and some rows have none.

>TRBV15|TRBJ2-5|-|-|14
CATSRDPSTETQYF
TGTGCCACCAGCAGAGATCCCAGCACTGAGACCCAGTACTTC
>TRBV29-1|TRBJ2-7|once|TRBD2|16
CSVGGTSGRLPYEQYF
TGCAGCGTTGGGGGGACTAGCGGGCGCCTCCCCTACGAGCAGTACTTC
>TRBV7-6|TRBJ2-1|few|-|14
CASGASSSYNEQFF
TGTGCCAGCGGGGCGTCTAGCTCCTACAATGAGCAGTTCTTC
>TRBV20-1|TRBJ2-1|many|-|13
CSASLGTSNEQFF
TGCAGTGCTAGTCTCGGGACGTCAAATGAGCAGTTCTTC
>TRBV12-3/TRBV12-4|TRBJ2-6|few|-|16
CASSLVGGNGANVLTF
TGTGCCAGCAGTTTAGTAGGGGGTAATGGGGCCAACGTCCTGACTTTC
>TRBV20-1|TRBJ2-1|few|TRBD2|14
CSATLAGEMAEQFF
TGCAGTGCTACACTAGCGGGAGAGATGGCTGAGCAGTTCTTC
>TRBV4-1|TRBJ1-5|-|-|13
CASSLHSYQPQHF
TGCGCCAGCAGCCTACACAGCTATCAGCCCCAGCATTTT
>TRBV18|TRBJ2-5|-|-|13
CASSPGVQETQYF
TGTGCCAGCTCACCAGGGGTGCAGGAGACCCAGTACTTC
>TRBV3-1|TRBJ2-2|few|TRBD2|16
CASSQVAGANTGELFF
TGTGCCAGCAGCCAAGTGGCGGGGGCGAACACCGGGGAGCTGTTTTTT
>TRBV5-1|TRBJ2-5|-|TRBD1|15
CASSLGDRGGNEQYF
TGCGCCAGCAGCTTGGGAGACAGGGGTGGCAATGAGCAGTACTTC
>TRBV11-2|TRBJ2-1|-|-|17
CASSLLGELSSYNEQFF
TGTGCCAGCAGCCTTCTTGGTGAACTCAGCTCCTACAATGAGCAGTTCTTC
>TRBV28|TRBJ2-7|few|-|15
CASSAPGLTYNEQYF
TGTGCCAGCAGCGCCCCCGGGCTGACCTACAATGAGCAGTACTTC
>TRBV12-3/TRBV12-4|TRBJ2-3|many|-|15
CASSLVGTSTDTQYF
TGTGCCAGCAGTTTGGTCGGGACCAGCACAGATACGCAGTATTTT
>TRBV7-8|TRBJ2-7|-|TRBD1|18
CASSVAPQLGTGSYEQYF
TGTGCCAGCAGCGTAGCACCACAACTCGGGACAGGTTCCTACGAGCAGTACTTC
>TRBV7-9|TRBJ2-5|once|-|13
CASSPAWSNEQYF
TGTGCCAGCAGCCCTGCTTGGAGCAATGAGCAGTACTTC
>TRBV12-3/TRBV12-4|TRBJ2-5|-|TRBD1|14
CASSPGQGVLEQYF
TGTGCCAGCAGTCCGGGACAGGGAGTGCTGGAGCAGTACTTC
>TRBV5-6|TRBJ2-3|-|TRBD2|18
CASSLTSGRAGSTDTQYF
TGTGCCAGCAGCTTGACTAGCGGGAGGGCCGGGAGCACAGATACGCAGTATTTT
>TRBV9|TRBJ2-3|few|-|13
CASNGQSTDTQYF
TGTGCCAGCAACGGACAGTCCACAGATACGCAGTATTTT
>TRBV20-1|TRBJ2-3|-|-|11
CSAQTADTQYF
TGCAGTGCTCAGACAGCAGATACGCAGTATTTT
>TRBV20-1|TRBJ2-7|many|-|13
CSWEGGLKGEQYF
TGCAGTTGGGAGGGGGGACTAAAGGGCGAGCAGTACTTC
>TRBV7-9|TRBJ1-4|-|-|16
CASSLGGDGSNEKLFF
TGTGCCAGCAGCTTAGGAGGGGACGGCAGTAATGAAAAACTGTTTTTT
>TRBV11-1|TRBJ2-3|few|TRBD1|16
CASSLAQDRDTDTQYF
TGTGCCAGCAGCTTAGCTCAGGACAGGGACACAGATACGCAGTATTTT